This is a list of T cell receptor beta chains from one sample in a study of CD4 T cells in relation to SARS-CoV-2 and coronaviruses. The protocol was immunoSEQ multiplex PCR, while the TCRdb copy is restricted to in-frame clones and leaves out a portion. The sample carries some 25,000 clones, about three quarters recorded once. These receptors' targets are unknown. Sequencing was done on a sample of CD4+ T cells from PBMCs, cultured in vitro. The receptors were gathered from a human donor in good health. Both conserved end residues are part of each CDR3. The order of the fields is J gene, V gene, D gene, clone size, CDR3 DNA, CDR3 protein. The D gene is left open where the match is weak. Size values are once, few and many counts, or a class for expanded clones, and some rows have none.

J gene: TRBJ1-2
V gene: TRBV7-2
D gene: -
clone size: -
CDR3 DNA: TGTGCCAGCAGCTTACAGGGGCCCTATGGCTACACCTTC
CDR3 protein: CASSLQGPYGYTF

J gene: TRBJ1-2
V gene: TRBV18
D gene: -
clone size: -
CDR3 DNA: TGTGCCAGCTCACCCGGGAGAGGGGAATATGGCTACACCTTC
CDR3 protein: CASSPGRGEYGYTF

J gene: TRBJ2-7
V gene: TRBV4-1
D gene: -
clone size: -
CDR3 DNA: TGCGCCAGCAGCCCCCGGGGAGTGAGCTCCTACGAGCAGTACTTC
CDR3 protein: CASSPRGVSSYEQYF

J gene: TRBJ2-4
V gene: TRBV4-1
D gene: TRBD2
clone size: -
CDR3 DNA: TGCGCCAGCAGCCAACCACAGCGGGGATCCAAAAACATTCAGTACTTC
CDR3 protein: CASSQPQRGSKNIQYF

J gene: TRBJ2-5
V gene: TRBV9
D gene: -
clone size: -
CDR3 DNA: TGTGCCAGCAGCGTAGAGCAGGGGGGGGAGACCCAGTACTTC
CDR3 protein: CASSVEQGGETQYF

J gene: TRBJ1-4
V gene: TRBV4-1
D gene: TRBD1
clone size: once
CDR3 DNA: TGCGCCAGCAGATTGGACAGGGACGATGAAAAACTGTTTTTT
CDR3 protein: CASRLDRDDEKLFF

J gene: TRBJ2-1
V gene: TRBV5-1
D gene: -
clone size: few
CDR3 DNA: TGCGCCAGCAACCGACAAGGGAATTACAATGAGCAGTTCTTC
CDR3 protein: CASNRQGNYNEQFF

J gene: TRBJ1-6
V gene: TRBV5-1
D gene: -
clone size: -
CDR3 DNA: TGCGCCAGCAGCTTGGCATCAGGATATAATTCACCCCTCCACTTT
CDR3 protein: CASSLASGYNSPLHF

J gene: TRBJ2-4
V gene: TRBV19
D gene: -
clone size: -
CDR3 DNA: TGTGCCAGTAGTATCCCTGGTCTGCGTCCTAACAAAAACATTCAGTACTTC
CDR3 protein: CASSIPGLRPNKNIQYF

J gene: TRBJ1-3
V gene: TRBV12-3/TRBV12-4
D gene: -
clone size: -
CDR3 DNA: TGTGCCAGCCATAGGGGGACTGGAAACACCATATATTTT
CDR3 protein: CASHRGTGNTIYF

J gene: TRBJ2-4
V gene: TRBV5-1
D gene: -
clone size: -
CDR3 DNA: TGCGCCAGCAGCTGGAGGGGGACGGGAGAAGCGGACATTCAGTACTTC
CDR3 protein: CASSWRGTGEADIQYF

J gene: TRBJ2-7
V gene: TRBV6-5
D gene: TRBD1
clone size: few
CDR3 DNA: TGTGCCAGCAGGAGGGGGCAGGGTTTCTACGAGCAGTACTTC
CDR3 protein: CASRRGQGFYEQYF

J gene: TRBJ1-1
V gene: TRBV29-1
D gene: -
clone size: -
CDR3 DNA: TGCAGCGTTGAACCCTCCGGGACTGAAGCTTTCTTT
CDR3 protein: CSVEPSGTEAFF

J gene: TRBJ1-4
V gene: TRBV27
D gene: TRBD1
clone size: -
CDR3 DNA: TGTGCCAGCACCTCCTTACTCCGGGACAGGTCGGGACGGGAAAAACTGTTTTTT
CDR3 protein: CASTSLLRDRSGREKLFF

J gene: TRBJ1-4
V gene: TRBV4-2
D gene: -
clone size: few
CDR3 DNA: TGTGCCAGCAGCCAAGATGGCGGGACTGAAAAACTGTTTTTT
CDR3 protein: CASSQDGGTEKLFF

J gene: TRBJ2-1
V gene: TRBV7-2
D gene: TRBD2
clone size: -
CDR3 DNA: TGTGCCAGCAGCCCTGGGCTAGCGGGGGGGAATGAGCAGTTCTTC
CDR3 protein: CASSPGLAGGNEQFF

J gene: TRBJ1-3
V gene: TRBV21-1
D gene: -
clone size: few
CDR3 DNA: TGTGCCAGCAGCAGGCGGGGCTATTTCTCTGGAAACACCATATATTTT
CDR3 protein: CASSRRGYFSGNTIYF

J gene: TRBJ1-2
V gene: TRBV29-1
D gene: -
clone size: -
CDR3 DNA: TGCAGCGTTGAAGGACTGCTTCGCAACTATGGCTACACCTTC
CDR3 protein: CSVEGLLRNYGYTF

J gene: TRBJ1-5
V gene: TRBV5-1
D gene: TRBD1
clone size: -
CDR3 DNA: TGCGCCAGCAGCTTGACAGGGGGCGTGGGTCAGCCCCAGCATTTT
CDR3 protein: CASSLTGGVGQPQHF

J gene: TRBJ2-1
V gene: TRBV25-1
D gene: -
clone size: -
CDR3 DNA: TGTGCCAGCACTCCCTGGGGCGGAATCAATGAGCAGTTCTTC
CDR3 protein: CASTPWGGINEQFF

J gene: TRBJ1-1
V gene: TRBV6-6
D gene: TRBD1
clone size: -
CDR3 DNA: TGTGCCAGCAGTAGAGTTTACGGGACAGGGGAAGGTGAAGCTTTCTTT
CDR3 protein: CASSRVYGTGEGEAFF

J gene: TRBJ1-2
V gene: TRBV4-2
D gene: -
clone size: -
CDR3 DNA: TGTGCCAGCAGCCAGCTGGACAGATATGACTACACCTTC
CDR3 protein: CASSQLDRYDYTF

J gene: TRBJ2-7
V gene: TRBV19
D gene: TRBD1
clone size: -
CDR3 DNA: TGTGCCAAGGGGACAGGCTCCTACGAGCAGTACTTC
CDR3 protein: CAKGTGSYEQYF

J gene: TRBJ2-5
V gene: TRBV7-9
D gene: -
clone size: -
CDR3 DNA: TGTGCCAGCAGCTTAGCCGGGACATCAGAGACCCAGTACTTC
CDR3 protein: CASSLAGTSETQYF

J gene: TRBJ2-1
V gene: TRBV2
D gene: TRBD2
clone size: -
CDR3 DNA: TGTGCCAGCACCCCGGGACTAGCGGGAATCAATGAGCAGTTCTTC
CDR3 protein: CASTPGLAGINEQFF

J gene: TRBJ2-2
V gene: TRBV18
D gene: -
clone size: -
CDR3 DNA: TGTGCCAGCTCACCACACATCAGGCCCGAGCCCGGGGAGCTGTTTTTT
CDR3 protein: CASSPHIRPEPGELFF

J gene: TRBJ2-7
V gene: TRBV7-8
D gene: -
clone size: -
CDR3 DNA: TGTGCCAGCAGCTTAAAAGCCCTCTTGTACGAGCAGTACTTC
CDR3 protein: CASSLKALLYEQYF

J gene: TRBJ1-5
V gene: TRBV3-1/TRBV3-2
D gene: -
clone size: -
CDR3 DNA: TGTGCCAGCAGCCATGGGGCAGGACAGAGGCAGCCCCAGCATTTT
CDR3 protein: CASSHGAGQRQPQHF

J gene: TRBJ1-2
V gene: TRBV18
D gene: TRBD1
clone size: -
CDR3 DNA: TGTGCCAGCTCACCACAAAAGACAGGGGCCGATGGCTACACCTTC
CDR3 protein: CASSPQKTGADGYTF

J gene: TRBJ2-6
V gene: TRBV6-2/TRBV6-3
D gene: -
clone size: few
CDR3 DNA: TGTGCCAGCAGCCACGACTGGATCTCTGGGGCCAACGTCCTGACTTTC
CDR3 protein: CASSHDWISGANVLTF

J gene: TRBJ1-1
V gene: TRBV5-6
D gene: TRBD1
clone size: once
CDR3 DNA: TGTGCCAGCAGTTTCACCGGGACAGGGGGCACTAAAGCTTTCTTT
CDR3 protein: CASSFTGTGGTKAFF

J gene: TRBJ2-3
V gene: TRBV5-1
D gene: -
clone size: -
CDR3 DNA: TGCGCCAGCAGCCCATGGAGGGGGTACAGCACAGATACGCAGTATTTT
CDR3 protein: CASSPWRGYSTDTQYF

J gene: TRBJ2-3
V gene: TRBV29-1
D gene: -
clone size: -
CDR3 DNA: TGCAGCTCCCGACTCCAGGAAGATACGCAGTATTTT
CDR3 protein: CSSRLQEDTQYF

J gene: TRBJ1-5
V gene: TRBV6-5
D gene: -
clone size: -
CDR3 DNA: TGTGCCAGCAGCCCAAGCCAGGGGAATCAGCCCCAGCATTTT
CDR3 protein: CASSPSQGNQPQHF

J gene: TRBJ1-1
V gene: TRBV6-5
D gene: -
clone size: -
CDR3 DNA: TGTGCCAGCAGTTACGGGACAGAAGCTTTCTTT
CDR3 protein: CASSYGTEAFF

J gene: TRBJ2-5
V gene: TRBV18
D gene: -
clone size: -
CDR3 DNA: TGTGCCAGCTCACCAGCTAGCACCCAAGAGACCCAGTACTTC
CDR3 protein: CASSPASTQETQYF

J gene: TRBJ2-7
V gene: TRBV7-2
D gene: TRBD2
clone size: -
CDR3 DNA: TGTGCCAGCAGTTCAACTAGCGGCTACGAGCAGTACTTC
CDR3 protein: CASSSTSGYEQYF

J gene: TRBJ1-1
V gene: TRBV11-1
D gene: -
clone size: -
CDR3 DNA: TGTGCCAGCAGCTTAGGGGCCGGGGGCGACACTGAAGCTTTCTTT
CDR3 protein: CASSLGAGGDTEAFF

J gene: TRBJ1-2
V gene: TRBV12-3/TRBV12-4
D gene: -
clone size: -
CDR3 DNA: TGTGCCAGCAGTTCCAGGGGTTATGGCTACACCTTC
CDR3 protein: CASSSRGYGYTF

J gene: TRBJ1-6
V gene: TRBV5-5
D gene: -
clone size: -
CDR3 DNA: TGTGCCAGCAGCTTCCGCTTTCTCCCTGGGGGTAATTCACCCCTCCACTTT
CDR3 protein: CASSFRFLPGGNSPLHF

J gene: TRBJ1-3
V gene: TRBV5-5
D gene: -
clone size: -
CDR3 DNA: TGTGCCAGCAGCTTGGCCGTGGGGGCCTCTGGAAACACCATATATTTT
CDR3 protein: CASSLAVGASGNTIYF

J gene: TRBJ1-2
V gene: TRBV7-9
D gene: -
clone size: -
CDR3 DNA: TGTGCCAGCAGCCTCCCTGGTTACGGGAACTATGGCTACACCTTC
CDR3 protein: CASSLPGYGNYGYTF

J gene: TRBJ1-1
V gene: TRBV12-3/TRBV12-4
D gene: -
clone size: -
CDR3 DNA: TGTGCCAGCAGTTCGGACAGCTATGAAGCTTTCTTT
CDR3 protein: CASSSDSYEAFF

J gene: TRBJ2-7
V gene: TRBV6-2/TRBV6-3
D gene: -
clone size: -
CDR3 DNA: TGTGCCAGCAGTTACGGCAGGGACTACGAGCAGTACTTC
CDR3 protein: CASSYGRDYEQYF

J gene: TRBJ2-7
V gene: TRBV3-1/TRBV3-2
D gene: -
clone size: -
CDR3 DNA: TGTGCCAGCAGCCAAGCCTCGGACAGTGCGCAGTACTTC
CDR3 protein: CASSQASDSAQYF

J gene: TRBJ2-3
V gene: TRBV7-6
D gene: -
clone size: once
CDR3 DNA: TGTGCCAGCAGCTTCTCTGGCGGGGCCGGGACAGATACGCAGTATTTT
CDR3 protein: CASSFSGGAGTDTQYF

J gene: TRBJ2-5
V gene: TRBV11-2
D gene: TRBD2
clone size: -
CDR3 DNA: TGTGCCAGCAGCTTATCAGGCGGGGGGCCTCAAGAGACCCAGTACTTC
CDR3 protein: CASSLSGGGPQETQYF

J gene: TRBJ2-1
V gene: TRBV24-1
D gene: -
clone size: -
CDR3 DNA: TGTGCCACCAGTGAGCAGGATGAGCAGTTCTTC
CDR3 protein: CATSEQDEQFF

J gene: TRBJ2-1
V gene: TRBV19
D gene: TRBD2
clone size: few
CDR3 DNA: TGTGCCAGTAGACCGAGAACGACTAGCCTATACAATGAGCAGTTCTTC
CDR3 protein: CASRPRTTSLYNEQFF

J gene: TRBJ2-3
V gene: TRBV3-1/TRBV3-2
D gene: -
clone size: -
CDR3 DNA: TGTGCCAGCAGCCCTGGACTAAGCACAGATACGCAGTATTTT
CDR3 protein: CASSPGLSTDTQYF

J gene: TRBJ1-1
V gene: TRBV6-4
D gene: -
clone size: -
CDR3 DNA: TGTGCCAGCAGTGGTCCCTGGAAGGGGATGAACACTGAAGCTTTCTTT
CDR3 protein: CASSGPWKGMNTEAFF

J gene: TRBJ1-1
V gene: TRBV6-5
D gene: -
clone size: -
CDR3 DNA: TGTGCCTCCATGGTGAGAGGAGGAGAAGCTTTCTTT
CDR3 protein: CASMVRGGEAFF

J gene: TRBJ2-7
V gene: TRBV5-1
D gene: -
clone size: -
CDR3 DNA: TGCGCCAGCAGCCCCAGGCCCGGACTTGGGTACGAGCAGTACTTC
CDR3 protein: CASSPRPGLGYEQYF

J gene: TRBJ2-3
V gene: TRBV7-2
D gene: -
clone size: few
CDR3 DNA: TGTGCCAGCAGCCGGAGCGGGACAGGCACAGATACGCAGTATTTT
CDR3 protein: CASSRSGTGTDTQYF

J gene: TRBJ2-2
V gene: TRBV6-5
D gene: TRBD1
clone size: -
CDR3 DNA: TGTGCCAGCAGTTACGAGGGACAGACTACCGGGGAGCTGTTTTTT
CDR3 protein: CASSYEGQTTGELFF

J gene: TRBJ1-2
V gene: TRBV9
D gene: -
clone size: -
CDR3 DNA: TGTGCCAGCAGCGTAGCTGAAGAATTCGGCTACACCTTC
CDR3 protein: CASSVAEEFGYTF